This TCR beta chain was identified in a study of cytomegalovirus exposure and HLA in healthy donors. For the study at large: Earlier results showed roughly 120 million unique TCR beta sequences derived from approximately 180 million T cells. Study-level results: Because they were indistinguishable, some V segments, including TRBV6-2 and TRBV6-3, were excluded.

The PCR contained 60 Vbeta and 13 Jbeta primers. This table comes from immunoSEQ multiplex PCR, and its TCRdb copy is limited to in-frame clones, with some not included. The sample includes more than 95,000 clones, about 73% seen only once; the top ten take over 5.5%. A word on this clone: The antigen remains undetermined.

While unrecorded immune exposures were likely, the donors were nominally healthy when sampled. CDR3 length equals 16 residues. Germline CDR1 and CDR2: SGHTA and FQGNSA. The trim removed 4 bases at V and 2 bases at J, leaving 3 bases unmatched. Input material: PBMCs. The receptor's source is a woman in her thirties or forties in good health and CMV-seronegative. The gene calls are TRBV7-2 and TRBJ2-7, with 15 bases lining up with TRBD2. This chain's CDR3 is CASSSRTSGRAYEQYF. CDR3 DNA sequence: TGTGCCAGCAGCTCTCGGACTAGCGGGAGGGCCTACGAGCAGTACTTC.